One and the same sample provided the 23 T cell receptor beta chains below, sequenced in a study of shared clonotypes between healthy human individuals. The repertoire was sequenced with immunoSEQ multiplex PCR; TCRdb's copy has only in-frame clones and lacks some. The sample lists approximately 2.5 million clones; approximately 93% were seen once. Material: naive CD4+ T cells from PBMCs. The subset here: CD45RA+ positively selected. The origin of the receptors is a man between 18 and 29 years old in good health. Some clones in this sample may be carry-over from other donors' samples.

This rearrangement joins TRBV6-1 to TRBJ2-7; 7 nucleotides line up with TRBD1. The junction had 9 bases not matched to a gene; V was cut back by 7 bases and J by 3 bases. Germline values: CDR1 MNHNS, CDR2 SASEGT. The CDR3 is made up of 14 amino acids. The CDR3 spells CASMRTGMVYEQYF. CDR3 in DNA: TGTGCCAGCATGAGGACAGGTATGGTCTACGAGCAGTACTTC.

About this clone itself: Other DNA sequences of this sample code for an identical CDR3. The rearrangement uses TRBV5-1 and TRBJ2-5; D uncertain. Germline assignment: CDR1 SGHRS and CDR2 YFSETQ. The V end lost 0 bases, the J end lost 2 bases, and 8 bases lay between the germline ends. The CDR3 contains 14 residues. For the CDR3, the DNA is TGCGCCAGCAGCTTGGAGGGCAGTCAAGAGACCCAGTACTTC. Its translation is CASSLEGSQETQYF.

The rearrangement links TRBV18 to TRBJ2-1; TRBD2 matches 8 bases. CDR1 KGHSH and CDR2 LQKENI come from the germline V gene. Trimming at V came to 1 base and at J to 6 bases, leaving 8 bases not matched to a gene. The CDR3 extends over 16 amino acids. This CDR3 reads CASSPQRTSPANEQFF. The CDR3 bases are TGTGCCAGCTCACCACAAAGGACTAGCCCGGCCAATGAGCAGTTCTTC.

The V call is TRBV5-1, the J call TRBJ2-3, with 10 positions matching TRBD2. The CDR3 totals 16 residues. Trimming cost V 3 bases and J 5 bases; bases outside gene matches: 9. Germline V gene lookup returns CDR1 SGHRS and CDR2 YFSETQ. The CDR3 sequence: CASSSAAGGRQDTQYF. The CDR3 region has the DNA TGCGCCAGCAGCTCCGCAGCGGGAGGGCGGCAAGATACGCAGTATTTT.

The rearrangement joins TRBV4-1 to TRBJ1-3; D is ambiguous. Germline V CDR1 and CDR2: MGHRA, YSYEKL. With 2 bases removed from V and 0 bases from J, the gap between germline ends came to 14 bases. The CDR3 has 17 residues. The CDR3 loop is CASSQTEAQNSGNTIYF. In DNA, the CDR3 is TGCGCCAGCAGCCAAACTGAGGCCCAAAACTCTGGAAACACCATATATTTT.

The gene calls are TRBV11-2 and TRBJ2-7; perhaps TRBD2 as D (6 bases). Germline loops: CDR1 SGHAT, CDR2 FQNNGV. Trimming took off 1 base at V and 4 bases at J, with 14 bases between the two ends. This CDR3 region has 15 residues. The CDR3 DNA sequence: TGTGCCAGCAGCTTAGGCTCGGTGGGGAGGTACGAGCAGTACTTC. It encodes CASSLGSVGRYEQYF.

The chain links TRBV9 to TRBJ2-1; no reliable D call. The V and J ends lost 2 bases and 2 bases respectively, with 11 bases between them. Germline CDR1 reads SGDLS; CDR2 reads YYNGEE. The CDR3 extends over 15 amino acids. The CDR3 bases are TGTGCCAGCAGCGTTCAAGCTTTAACCTACAATGAGCAGTTCTTC. Translated, it gives CASSVQALTYNEQFF.

This chain links TRBV28 with TRBJ1-2; D gene uncertain. The CDR3 is 14 residues long. The ends were cut back, 6 bases at V and 2 bases at J, with 13 bases in the middle. Germline loops: CDR1 MDHEN, CDR2 SYDVKM. CDR3 region: CASSSSDKNYGYTF. The CDR3 DNA reads TGTGCCAGCAGCTCGTCGGATAAGAACTATGGCTACACCTTC.

The V gene is TRBV5-1, the J gene TRBJ1-1; TRBD1 is a possible D gene (5 bases). This CDR3 spans 14 amino acids. The germline CDR1 and CDR2 sequences are SGHRS and YFSETQ. V gave up 0 bases and J gave up 6 bases, with 12 bases separating them. DNA of the CDR3: TGCGCCAGCAGCTTGGATCCGGGACGCTCTGAAGCTTTCTTT. It codes for CASSLDPGRSEAFF.

The rearrangement uses TRBV7-2 and TRBJ2-5, with TRBD2 identical over 8 bases. Germline CDR1 is SGHTA and CDR2 is FQGNSA. The CDR3 extends over 14 amino acids. The V segment lost 5 bases and the J segment 1 base; nucleotides outside the gene matches: 3. The CDR3 coding sequence is TGTGCCAGCAGCGTAGGACTAGCCCAAGAGACCCAGTACTTC. Translation: CASSVGLAQETQYF. Based on the CDR3 plus reference TRBV7-2 and TRBJ2-5, the full variable domain is GAGVSQSPSNKVTEKGKDVELRCDPISGHTALYWYRQSLGQGLEFLIYFQGNSAPDKSGLPSDRFSAERTGGSVSTLTIQRTQQEDSAVYLCASSVGLAQETQYFGPGTRLLVL.

This sequence joins TRBV6-5 and TRBJ1-1; TRBD1 might be the D (6 bases). This CDR3 has 13 amino acids. Germline-derived CDR1 and CDR2 are MNHEY and SVGAGI. V lost 6 bases and J 7 bases, leaving 15 bases between the germline ends. The CDR3 loop reads CASSTGQLFEAFF. Here the CDR3 DNA reads TGTGCCAGCAGCACAGGACAGTTATTTGAAGCTTTCTTT.

Concerning this clone: Within the sample, other DNA sequences also encode this same CDR3. This chain joins TRBV28 and TRBJ2-1; 7 bases fit TRBD2. V was clipped by 3 bases and J by 2 bases; unmatched bases: 4. The CDR3 has 15 amino acids. Germline V gene lookup returns CDR1 MDHEN and CDR2 SYDVKM. The CDR3 here is CASSFSSGAYNEQFF. CDR3 sequence (DNA): TGTGCCAGCAGTTTCTCTAGCGGAGCCTACAATGAGCAGTTCTTC.

The sample holds a few counts of this clone. The CDR3 nucleotides read TGTGCCAGCAGCCAAGCAATCGCGGGGGGGAACACTGAAGCTTTCTTT. It encodes CASSQAIAGGNTEAFF. The V and J genes are TRBV4-2 and TRBJ1-1; TRBD1 might be the D (5 bases). The CDR3 loop spans 16 amino acids. Trimming cost V 1 base and J 1 base, with 13 bases left between them. Germline CDR1 and CDR2: LGHNA and YNFKEQ.

V is TRBV9 and J is TRBJ2-1; D possibly corresponds to TRBD2 (6 bases). V was cut by 3 bases and J by 6 bases, with 13 bases left in between. Germline CDR1 reads SGDLS; CDR2 reads YYNGEE. This CDR3 has 14 amino acids. CDR3 sequence reads: CASSERLVGNEQFF. The CDR3 nucleotides read TGTGCCAGCAGCGAACGACTAGTTGGCAATGAGCAGTTCTTC.

The chain is built from TRBV18 and TRBJ1-3, with 8 bases aligning to TRBD1. This CDR3 contains 14 residues. Losses at the gene ends were 3 bases for V and 4 bases for J; bases not matched to a gene: 2. From germline, CDR1 is KGHSH and CDR2 LQKENI. CDR3 in amino acids: CASSPSGGGNTIYF. The CDR3, as DNA: TGTGCCAGCTCACCTTCAGGGGGCGGAAACACCATATATTTT.

Comments on this clone: This specimen includes other DNA sequences encoding the same CDR3. J is TRBJ2-5 and V is TRBV18; D is uncertain. The germline V gene encodes CDR1 KGHSH and CDR2 LQKENI. CDR3 length: 13 residues. V was trimmed by 2 bases and J by 5 bases, leaving 9 bases between them. In DNA, the CDR3 is TGTGCCAGCTCACCAGGGCAGAAGGAGACCCAGTACTTC. Translating gives CASSPGQKETQYF.

The chain recombines TRBV5-4 with TRBJ1-1; 8 bases align to TRBD1. Germline CDR1 and CDR2: SGHNT and YYREEE (reference sequence). Germline trimming cut 4 bases from V and 6 bases from J; bases unmatched to any gene: 14. This CDR3 is 16 amino acids long. The CDR3 loop reads CASSPIWAGGDPEAFF. CDR3 sequence (DNA): TGTGCCAGCAGCCCAATTTGGGCAGGGGGCGATCCTGAAGCTTTCTTT.

The chain joins TRBV28 to TRBJ1-2, with a weak D call TRBD1 (6 bases). Per the germline V gene, CDR1 is MDHEN and CDR2 is SYDVKM. The CDR3 length is 14 residues. With 1 base removed from V and 5 bases from J, the gap between germline ends came to 11 bases. The CDR3 DNA reads TGTGCCAGCAGTTTATACCCCACAGGGTATGGCTACACCTTC. Its protein product is CASSLYPTGYGYTF.

The chain couples TRBV7-8 to TRBJ1-5, with a weak D call TRBD1 (5 bases). Trimming removed 0 bases from V and 5 bases from J, with 14 bases in between. Germline assignment: CDR1 SGHVS and CDR2 FQNEAQ. The CDR3 loop spans 16 amino acids. CDR3 sequence reads: CASSLAWQGGDQPQHF. CDR3 nucleotides: TGTGCCAGCAGCTTAGCGTGGCAGGGTGGAGATCAGCCCCAGCATTTT.

The chain recombines TRBV27 with TRBJ2-5, with TRBD1 identical over 9 bases. Germline values: CDR1 MNHEY, CDR2 SMNVEV (reference sequence). The CDR3 totals 15 residues. V gave up 5 bases and J gave up 5 bases; unmatched junction bases: 9. CDR3 region: CASSAGQGLLETQYF. The CDR3, as DNA: TGTGCCAGCAGTGCGGGACAGGGTCTTTTGGAGACCCAGTACTTC.

The chain couples TRBV5-1 to TRBJ2-1, with 9 bases matching TRBD2. The CDR3 loop spans 15 amino acids. The junction had 3 bases not matched to a gene; V was cut back by 3 bases and J by 2 bases. CDR1 SGHRS and CDR2 YFSETQ come from the germline V gene. As DNA, the CDR3 is TGCGCCAGCAGCTCTAGCGGGGACCCCTACAATGAGCAGTTCTTC. Its translation: CASSSSGDPYNEQFF. The full variable domain, with the rest looked up from reference TRBV5-1 and TRBJ2-1, is KAGVTQTPRYLIKTRGQQVTLSCSPISGHRSVSWYQQTPGQGLQFLFEYFSETQRNKGNFPGRFSGRQFSNSRSEMNVSTLELGDSALYLCASSSSGDPYNEQFFGPGTRLTVL.

The rearrangement joins TRBV18 to TRBJ2-7, with 7 bases lining up with TRBD2. This CDR3 has 16 residues. From germline, CDR1 is KGHSH and CDR2 LQKENI. The V segment lost 3 bases and the J segment 5 bases; nucleotides outside the gene matches: 13. The CDR3: CASSPVGLHSGDEQYF. CDR3 DNA: TGTGCCAGCTCACCTGTGGGACTACATTCTGGGGACGAGCAGTACTTC.

The chain employs TRBV6-6 and TRBJ2-4, with 7 positions matching TRBD1. Germline V CDR1 and CDR2: MNHNY, SVGAGI (reference sequence). The CDR3 totals 15 residues. V lost 7 bases and J lost 0; bases outside the gene matches: 6. This CDR3 reads CASNGGTVAKNIQYF. Here the CDR3 DNA reads TGTGCCAGCAACGGTGGGACAGTAGCCAAAAACATTCAGTACTTC.